Given below is one T cell receptor beta chain in context. Antigen specificity is unknown. This entry belongs to a study of CD4 T cells in relation to SARS-CoV-2 and coronaviruses. Looking at the study overall: After 10 days of antigen culture, PBMC TCR beta CDR3s were sequenced. Median patient age was roughly 40 years, spanning 21 to 72 years.

Sequenced by immunoSEQ multiplex PCR; TCRdb stores in-frame clones only, minus some. The sample holds some 30,000 clones; roughly four fifths are singletons and the top ten take 3% to 4%. The V segment lost 6 bases and the J segment 7 bases; nucleotides outside the gene matches: 3. The CDR3 runs to 12 residues. CDR1 MDHEN and CDR2 SYDVKM come from the germline V gene. The sequence came from an adult with COVID-19. The sample comprised memory CD4+ T cells from PBMCs, cultured in vitro. The chain uses TRBV28 and TRBJ1-2; TRBD1 matches 9 bases. Here the CDR3 reads CASRQGASGYTF. In DNA, the CDR3 is TGTGCCAGCAGACAGGGGGCGAGTGGCTACACCTTC.